The next 30 T cell receptor beta chains were all read from a single sample in a study of blood T cells in healthy people across ages. Sample-barcoded 5' priming and a J-beta primer mix drove a second PCR of roughly 6 to 12 cycles. TCRdb redid the calling of the 5' RACE reads with MiXCR, one entry per CDR3 protein. The profile covers around 580,000 distinct CDR3 sequences, with 40% to 55% appearing a single time and 20% to 25% taken by the ten largest. The sequencing sample was made of blood. These receptor sequences come from a man aged 80 or over in good health.

The chain uses TRBV7-2 and TRBJ2-7, with 10 nucleotides matching TRBD1. CDR1 and CDR2 from the germline V gene are SGHTA and FQGNSA. The CDR3 spans 14 residues. V lost 5 bases and J lost 5; bases outside the gene matches: 6. The CDR3 spells CASSVDRGQNEQYF. CDR3 DNA sequence: TGTGCCAGCAGCGTAGACAGGGGGCAGAACGAGCAGTACTTC.

V is TRBV6-5 and J is TRBJ1-1, with unresolved D. V was clipped by 4 bases and J by 3 bases, with 3 bases between them. This CDR3 spans 11 amino acids. CDR1 and CDR2 from the germline V gene are MNHEY and SVGAGI. The CDR3 loop reads CASSSDTEAFF. CDR3 DNA sequence: TGTGCCAGCAGTTCGGACACTGAAGCTTTCTTT.

The chain recombines TRBV20-1 with TRBJ2-1, with a possible D match to TRBD2 (6 bases). Germline loops: CDR1 DFQATT, CDR2 SNEGSKA (reference sequence). V was shortened by 1 base and J by 0 bases, with 22 bases between the two germline ends. The CDR3 has 19 residues. The CDR3 here is CSARALLPAGPSSYNEQFF. The DNA for the CDR3 is TGCAGTGCTAGAGCTCTTCTACCAGCGGGCCCGAGCTCCTACAATGAGCAGTTCTTC.

The chain joins TRBV30 to TRBJ1-6, with 7 nucleotides matching TRBD1. CDR1 is GTSNPN and CDR2 is SVGIG in the germline V gene (reference sequence). This CDR3 is 14 amino acids long. V trimming: 4 bases; J trimming: 5 bases; junction bases outside the gene matches: 5. The CDR3 sequence is CAWTPGQHNSPLHF. The CDR3 DNA sequence: TGTGCCTGGACGCCGGGACAGCATAATTCACCCCTCCACTTT.

Many counts were recorded for this clonotype. The chain recombines TRBV6-5 with TRBJ2-5; 7 positions match TRBD1. The germline V gene encodes CDR1 MNHEY and CDR2 SVGAGI. V gave up 7 bases and J gave up 5 bases; unmatched junction bases: 13. This CDR3 has 15 residues. The CDR3 nucleotides are TGTGCCAGCACTTCAACCTCAGGGGGTATGGAGACCCAGTACTTC. This sequence encodes CASTSTSGGMETQYF.

This clonotype was detected ten times or more. This chain uses TRBV10-3 with TRBJ2-3, with TRBD2 matching over 7 bases. Germline CDR1 ENHRY, CDR2 SYGVKD. Germline trimming cut 8 bases from V and 4 bases from J; bases unmatched to any gene: 9. This CDR3 region has 14 residues. The CDR3 reads CAIQTSEGADTQYF. CDR3 DNA sequence: TGTGCCATCCAAACTAGCGAAGGGGCAGATACGCAGTATTTT.

The V and J genes are TRBV4-1 and TRBJ2-7, with D uncertain. V was shortened by 8 bases and J by 0 bases, with 8 bases between the two germline ends. CDR3 length: 12 residues. Per the germline V gene, CDR1 is MGHRA and CDR2 is YSYEKL. The CDR3 DNA follows: TGCGCCAGCGGTTCAAGCTCCTACGAGCAGTACTTC. Amino acid sequence: CASGSSSYEQYF.

V and J are TRBV7-2 and TRBJ2-5; D is possibly TRBD1 or TRBD2 (5 bases each). This CDR3 is built from 15 residues. Germline V lookup: CDR1 SGHTA, CDR2 FQGNSA. Trimming took off 3 bases at V and 3 bases at J, with 14 bases between the two ends. CDR3 loop: CASSLVWGWEETQYF. CDR3 DNA: TGTGCCAGCAGCTTGGTCTGGGGGTGGGAAGAGACCCAGTACTTC.

The genes are TRBV4-1 and TRBJ1-1; a weak D match, TRBD1 (6 bases). With 0 bases removed from V and 0 bases from J, the gap between germline ends came to 14 bases. CDR1 MGHRA and CDR2 YSYEKL come from the germline V gene. This CDR3 is 17 amino acids long. This CDR3 is CASSQDRGGTLNTEAFF. The CDR3 DNA follows: TGCGCCAGCAGCCAAGACAGGGGTGGGACATTGAACACTGAAGCTTTCTTT.

The chain links TRBV9 to TRBJ2-2; 12 bases line up with TRBD2. This CDR3 is 15 amino acids long. The V gene end was trimmed by 4 bases and the J gene end by 5 bases; junction bases not matched to a gene: 3. The germline CDR1 and CDR2 sequences are SGDLS and YYNGEE. The CDR3 nucleotides are TGTGCCAGCAGCCTAGCGGGAGGGCCAACCGGGGAGCTGTTTTTT. This translates into CASSLAGGPTGELFF.

The chain carries TRBV28 and TRBJ2-5, with 8 bases fitting TRBD1. The end of the DNA aligns better with TRBJ2-7, so the J call may be wrong. This CDR3 has 15 amino acids. Germline V gives CDR1 MDHEN, CDR2 SYDVKM. Here the CDR3 DNA reads TGTGCCAGCAGGGTTGGGGCAGGGGGCTTGTACGAGCAGTACTTC. Its protein is CASRVGAGGLYEQYF.

A few counts support this clonotype. This chain connects TRBV5-6 to TRBJ2-5; TRBD1 aligns across 7 bases. This CDR3 contains 13 residues. The germline CDR1 and CDR2 sequences are SGHDT and YYEEEE. V was clipped by 6 bases and J by 1 base; unmatched bases: 3. The CDR3 loop is CASKGDSQETQYF. In DNA form, the CDR3 reads TGTGCCAGCAAGGGGGACAGCCAAGAGACCCAGTACTTC.

The V gene is TRBV27, the J gene TRBJ2-3; 9 bases are shared with TRBD2. Looked up from germline, CDR1 is MNHEY and CDR2 is SMNVEV (reference sequence). V shed 4 bases and J 3 bases; nucleotides not matched to a gene: 8. The CDR3 contains 16 residues. The CDR3 coding sequence is TGTGCCAGCAGTTCCCGCCGGACTAGCGAAACAGATACGCAGTATTTT. This encodes CASSSRRTSETDTQYF.

The chain recombines TRBV7-9 with TRBJ2-7; tentative D call: TRBD1 (6 bases). Germline V gene sequence: CDR1 SEHNR, CDR2 FQNEAQ (reference sequence). The ends were cut back, 6 bases at V and 2 bases at J, with 14 bases in the middle. The CDR3 sequence is 14 residues long. CDR3 bases: TGTGCCAGCAGTAATACCGGGACAACCTACGAGCAGTACTTC. Protein product: CASSNTGTTYEQYF. Full variable domain (rest looked up from reference TRBV7-9 and TRBJ2-7): DTGVSQNPRHKITKRGQNVTFRCDPISEHNRLYWYRQTLGQGPEFLTYFQNEAQLEKSRLLSDRFSAERPKGSFSTLEIQRTEQGDSAMYLCASSNTGTTYEQYFGPGTRLTVT.

This clonotype was counted only a few times. The chain carries TRBV25-1 and TRBJ2-7; 8 nucleotides line up with TRBD1. V lost 4 bases, J lost 6 bases, and 5 bases stayed unmatched. The germline gives CDR1 MGHDK, CDR2 SYGVNS. This CDR3 is 13 amino acids long. CDR3 in DNA: TGTGCCAGCAGTGGAGGGACAGGAGGCGAGCAGTACTTC. Its protein product is CASSGGTGGEQYF.

Comment on this clonotype: One end of the junction fails to match germline, which may point to a read error. V gene TRBV29-1 combines with J gene TRBJ2-1, with TRBD2 matching over 7 bases. Looked up from germline, CDR1 is SQVTM and CDR2 is ANQGSEA. The CDR3 is 14 residues long. The CDR3 DNA sequence: TGCGGCGTTGATCGGCGGGAGTTCTTCAATGAGCAGTTCTTC. Residues: CGVDRREFFNEQFF.

This rearrangement joins TRBV7-2 to TRBJ2-5, with 8 nucleotides matching TRBD2. CDR3 length: 17 amino acids. Trimming cost V 5 bases and J 5 bases; bases outside gene matches: 16. Per the germline V gene, CDR1 is SGHTA and CDR2 is FQGNSA. This chain's CDR3 is CASSLVGTRASGETQYF. The CDR3 bases are TGTGCCAGCAGCCTCGTTGGGACTAGGGCTTCGGGGGAGACCCAGTACTTC.

This clonotype showed up just once. This rearrangement joins TRBV7-9 to TRBJ2-1, with 14 bases that match TRBD2. CDR3 length equals 17 residues. Germline V gene data show CDR1 as SEHNR and CDR2 as FQNEAQ (reference sequence). The V and J ends lost 5 bases and 6 bases, in that order; junction bases with no gene match: 9. CDR3 loop: CASSKLKGLAGVNEQFF. The CDR3, as DNA: TGTGCCAGCAGCAAACTAAAGGGACTAGCGGGGGTCAATGAGCAGTTCTTC. Variable domain in full (rest from reference TRBV7-9 and TRBJ2-1): DTGVSQNPRHKITKRGQNVTFRCDPISEHNRLYWYRQTLGQGPEFLTYFQNEAQLEKSRLLSDRFSAERPKGSFSTLEIQRTEQGDSAMYLCASSKLKGLAGVNEQFFGPGTRLTVL.

This chain's CDR3 is CASSLRAEGEQFF. DNA for the CDR3: TGCGCCAGCAGCCTCCGGGCCGAGGGTGAGCAGTTCTTC. This chain joins TRBV4-3 and TRBJ2-1; TRBD2 might be the D (5 bases). Germline CDR1 LGHNA, CDR2 YSLEER. The V end lost 4 bases, the J end lost 9 bases, and 13 bases lay between the germline ends. The CDR3 sequence is 13 residues long.

This clonotype has ten or more counts. This chain joins TRBV4-2 and TRBJ1-2; D is possibly TRBD1 (5 bases). Per the germline V gene, CDR1 is LGHNA and CDR2 is YNFKEQ. The CDR3 spans 16 residues. V was shortened by 1 base and J by 0 bases, with 12 bases between the two germline ends. DNA for the CDR3: TGTGCCAGCAGCCAAGCGTCGGGCAGGGCTAACTATGGCTACACCTTC. It codes for CASSQASGRANYGYTF.

The rearrangement joins TRBV4-1 to TRBJ2-3; perhaps TRBD1 as D (6 bases). V lost 4 bases, J lost 1 base, and 15 bases lay in between. The germline CDR1 and CDR2 sequences are MGHRA and YSYEKL. The CDR3 runs 16 residues. The CDR3 reads CASSLPWTVGTDTQYF. Here the CDR3 DNA reads TGCGCCAGCAGCCTACCTTGGACAGTGGGCACAGATACGCAGTATTTT.

The chain links TRBV20-1 to TRBJ2-1; 12 nucleotides match TRBD2. This CDR3 contains 16 residues. CDR1 is DFQATT and CDR2 is SNEGSKA in the germline V gene (reference sequence). V shed 4 bases, J shed 7 bases, and the junction held 11 bases outside the gene matches. CDR3 coding DNA: TGCAGTGCTACGCTTCGTCTAGCGGGAGGGCCGAATGAGCAGTTCTTC. Residues: CSATLRLAGGPNEQFF.

The chain employs TRBV7-2 and TRBJ2-4; 12 bases match TRBD2. The CDR3 extends over 15 amino acids. Germline trimming cut 5 bases from V and 13 bases from J; bases unmatched to any gene: 12. In germline, CDR1 is SGHTA, CDR2 FQGNSA. Written as DNA, the CDR3 is TGTGCCAGCAGCCCCAGGGGGCTAGCGGGAGGGGAGCAGTACTTC. It codes for CASSPRGLAGGEQYF. Based on the CDR3 plus reference TRBV7-2 and TRBJ2-4, the full variable domain is GAGVSQSPSNKVTEKGKDVELRCDPISGHTALYWYRQSLGQGLEFLIYFQGNSAPDKSGLPSDRFSAERTGGSVSTLTIQRTQQEDSAVYLCASSPRGLAGGEQYFGAGTRLSVL.

Comments on this clonotype: Being one base from a much bigger clone, this may be a read error. The chain carries TRBV6-6 and TRBJ2-7; 12 bases agree with TRBD2. Near its end, the DNA agrees better with TRBJ2-5, so the J call may be wrong. CDR1 MNHNY and CDR2 SVGAGI come from the germline V gene (reference sequence). This CDR3 is 16 amino acids long. The CDR3 reads CASSYVTSGGRQTQYF. The CDR3 region has the DNA TGTGCCAGCAGTTATGTGACTAGCGGGGGAAGGCAGACCCAGTACTTC.

There are a few counts of this clonotype. The chain is built from TRBV18 and TRBJ2-3, with 14 bases fitting TRBD2. Germline trimming cut 1 base from V and 1 base from J; bases unmatched to any gene: 4. This CDR3 is built from 18 residues. CDR1 KGHSH and CDR2 LQKENI come from the germline V gene. As DNA, the CDR3 is TGTGCCAGCTCACCACGGACTAGCGGGGGGCTCCGCACAGATACGCAGTATTTT. Encoded protein: CASSPRTSGGLRTDTQYF.

This clonotype has just a few counts. The gene calls are TRBV9 and TRBJ2-3; D unresolved. The germline CDR1 and CDR2 sequences are SGDLS and YYNGEE. Deletions cut 0 bases from V and 6 bases from J, with 5 bases between. The CDR3 sequence is 12 residues long. DNA for the CDR3: TGTGCCAGCAGCGTAGATTGGGATACGCAGTATTTT. This translates into CASSVDWDTQYF.

This clonotype has a count of ten or more. The V call is TRBV6-5, the J call TRBJ2-5; D may correspond to TRBD1 or TRBD2 (6 bases each). The V end lost 7 bases, the J end lost 9 bases, and 18 bases lay between the germline ends. The CDR3 runs 13 residues. Germline V gene sequence: CDR1 MNHEY, CDR2 SVGAGI. The CDR3 DNA sequence: TGTGCCAGCACCGTACCGGGGGCCAGGGCCCAGTACTTC. Translation: CASTVPGARAQYF.

The V and J genes are TRBV18 and TRBJ2-7; D is undetermined. The CDR3 sequence is 14 residues long. With 2 bases removed from V and 2 bases from J, the gap between germline ends came to 10 bases. Germline CDR1 reads KGHSH; CDR2 reads LQKENI. In nucleotides, the CDR3 is TGTGCCAGCTCACCAAGAGACAATCCCTACGAGCAGTACTTC. The encoded protein is CASSPRDNPYEQYF. Combining the CDR3 with reference TRBV18 and TRBJ2-7 gives the whole variable domain NAGVMQNPRHLVRRRGQEARLRCSPMKGHSHVYWYRQLPEEGLKFMVYLQKENIIDESGMPKERFSAEFPKEGPSILRIQQVVRGDSAAYFCASSPRDNPYEQYFGPGTRLTVT.

V gene TRBV7-9 combines with J gene TRBJ1-5; D is perhaps TRBD1 (6 bases). Trimming shortened V by 1 base and J by 7 bases, and 11 bases separated the two germline ends. The CDR3 contains 14 residues. Germline V gene sequence: CDR1 SEHNR, CDR2 FQNEAQ (reference sequence). This chain's CDR3 is CASSLGHREQPQHF. The CDR3 coding sequence is TGTGCCAGCAGCTTAGGCCACAGGGAACAGCCCCAGCATTTT.

The chain joins TRBV27 to TRBJ2-3, with 7 bases aligning to TRBD2. The CDR3 totals 14 residues. V trimming: 8 bases; J trimming: 3 bases; junction bases outside the gene matches: 8. Germline CDR1 is MNHEY and CDR2 is SMNVEV (reference sequence). The CDR3 bases are TGTGCCAGCGGAAGCGGGGAGGCTACAGATACGCAGTATTTT. Encoded protein: CASGSGEATDTQYF.